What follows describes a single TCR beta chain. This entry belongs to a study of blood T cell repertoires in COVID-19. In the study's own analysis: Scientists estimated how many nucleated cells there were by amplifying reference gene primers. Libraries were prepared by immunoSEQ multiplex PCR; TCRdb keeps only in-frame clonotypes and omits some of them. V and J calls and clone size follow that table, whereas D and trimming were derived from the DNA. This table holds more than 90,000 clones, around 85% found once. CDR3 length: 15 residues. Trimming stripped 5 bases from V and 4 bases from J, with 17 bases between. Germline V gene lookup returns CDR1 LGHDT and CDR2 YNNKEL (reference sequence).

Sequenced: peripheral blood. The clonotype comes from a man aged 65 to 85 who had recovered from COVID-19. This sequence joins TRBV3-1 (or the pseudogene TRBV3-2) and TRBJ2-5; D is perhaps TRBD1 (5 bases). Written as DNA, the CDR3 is TGTGCCAGCAGCAGGGGTCCCCTTTATCGAGAGACCCAGTACTTC. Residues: CASSRGPLYRETQYF.